The sequence of this T cell receptor beta chain was determined in a study of blood T cell repertoires in COVID-19. Study at large: From the United States, Italy and Spain came samples of acute and convalescent COVID-19.

Of note for this clone: The germline gene is not matched at one end of the junction; a read error may be the cause.

As originally analysed: Quantification of nucleated cells was approximated via reference gene primer amplification. Some clones are missing from TCRdb's copy, which holds only in-frame ones; the method was immunoSEQ multiplex PCR. The V and J calls and clone size come from that table; D and trimming were worked out from the DNA. Of about 160,000 clones detected, about 85% appear once; the ten largest clones hold about 3%. The source of this sequence is a human donor with acute or convalescent COVID-19. The donor label of this sample is uncertain. Material: peripheral blood.

The CDR3 region has the DNA TGTGCCAGCAGTTACTCGACGCAGAGAGACACCAAATATTTT. Encoded protein: CASSYSTQRDTKYF. The chain is built from TRBV6-5 and TRBJ1-3; D is ambiguous. CDR1 is MNHEY, CDR2 SVGAGI, per germline. The CDR3 consists of 14 residues.